This TCR beta chain was documented in a study of T cell responses to AZD1222 COVID-19 vaccine. TCRdb keeps only in-frame clones here, not all; method: immunoSEQ multiplex PCR. The table shows more than 120,000 clones, with around 83% occurring only once. With respect to this clone: Its target is not known.

Germline CDR1 reads MNHEY; CDR2 reads SVGAGI. V dropped 6 bases and J dropped 5 bases, with 13 bases sitting between them. This CDR3 has 13 amino acids. Study-level findings and limits: A rise in Spike-specific TCR breadth and depth followed two AZD1222 doses. White British ancestry dominated among donors, who included more females, and clonal diversity was possibly underestimated. Spike-wide vaccine-associated CD4 TCRs dominated at 160-218 and 743-854.

This material consisted of peripheral blood, taken 28 days after the second AZD1222 dose. The clonotype was recovered from an adult who received the AZD1222 COVID-19 vaccine. The J gene is TRBJ1-2, the V gene TRBV6-5; D gene uncertain. CDR3 sequence: CASRESPNYGYTF. In nucleotides, the CDR3 is TGTGCCAGCAGAGAGAGTCCCAATTATGGCTACACCTTC.